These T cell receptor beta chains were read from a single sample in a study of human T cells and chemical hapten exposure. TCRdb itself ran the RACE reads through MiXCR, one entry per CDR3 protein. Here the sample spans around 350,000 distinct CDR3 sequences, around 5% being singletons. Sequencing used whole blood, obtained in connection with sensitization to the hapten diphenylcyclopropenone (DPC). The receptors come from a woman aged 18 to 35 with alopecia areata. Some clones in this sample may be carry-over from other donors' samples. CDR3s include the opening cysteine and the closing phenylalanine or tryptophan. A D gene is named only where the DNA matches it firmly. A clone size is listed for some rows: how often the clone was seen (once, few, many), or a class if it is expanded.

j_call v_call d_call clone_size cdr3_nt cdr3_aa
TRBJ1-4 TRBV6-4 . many TGTGCCAGCAGCCCCGTATGGCCAGCGGCCGATGAAAAACTGTTTTTT CASSPVWPAADEKLFF
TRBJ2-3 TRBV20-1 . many TGCAGTGCTAGAGATACCGAGACAGGTCTAAGAGATACGCAGTATTTT CSARDTETGLRDTQYF
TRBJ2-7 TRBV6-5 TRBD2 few TGTGCCAGCACCAGGACTAGTACTTACGAGCAGTACTTC CASTRTSTYEQYF
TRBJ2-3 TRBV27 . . TGTGCCAGCAGTTTATTAGGGCAGCCTTTAGGAGATACGCAGTATTTT CASSLLGQPLGDTQYF
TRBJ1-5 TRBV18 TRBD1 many TGTGCCAGCTCACCGGGACAGGGGGCCGATCAGCCCCAGCATTTT CASSPGQGADQPQHF
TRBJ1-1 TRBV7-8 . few TGTGCCAGCCACCTTTTTCTGTCGGTCACTGAAGCTTTCTTT CASHLFLSVTEAFF
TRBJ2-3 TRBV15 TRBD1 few TGTGCCACCAGCAGAGATTTGGGGACAGGCCTGGGCACAGATACGCAGTATTTT CATSRDLGTGLGTDTQYF
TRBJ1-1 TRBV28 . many TGTGCCAGCAGTATCCTTATAGAAGGGTTTTTCTTT CASSILIEGFFF
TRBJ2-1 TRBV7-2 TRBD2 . TGTGCCAGCAGCTTTCCCCGACTAGCGGGCCCCAGCTCCTACAATGAGCAGTTCTTC CASSFPRLAGPSSYNEQFF
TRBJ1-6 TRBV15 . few TGTGCCACCAGCAGAGAGAAGTCGAGACAGGCAAGCTCCTATAATTCACCCCTCCACTTT CATSREKSRQASSYNSPLHF
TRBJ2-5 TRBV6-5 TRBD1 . TGTGCCAGCAGTTACTCTTGGACAGGGGGGGAGACCCAGTACTTC CASSYSWTGGETQYF
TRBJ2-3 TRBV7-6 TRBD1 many TGTGCCAGCAGCTCCGCCTGGGACAGCTGGGCAGATACGCAGTATTTT CASSSAWDSWADTQYF
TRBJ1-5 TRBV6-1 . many TGTGCCAGCACAAACCTACGCGATCAGCCCCAGCATTTT CASTNLRDQPQHF
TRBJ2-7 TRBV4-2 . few TGTGCCAGCAGCCAAGATAAGGTGGCACTTCCCGGCGAGCAGTACTTC CASSQDKVALPGEQYF
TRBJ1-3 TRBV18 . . TGTGCCAGCTCACCACCGGGGCCGAAGCCGGATAACACCATATATTTT CASSPPGPKPDNTIYF
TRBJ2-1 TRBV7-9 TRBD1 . TGTGCCAGCAGCCCAGGACAGGGGGCATGGAATGAGCAGTTCTTC CASSPGQGAWNEQFF
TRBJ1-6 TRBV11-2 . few TGTGCCAGCAGCTTTGGCTGGGCTAATTCACCCCTCCACTTT CASSFGWANSPLHF